The following is a T cell receptor beta chain sequence with its context. Its matching antigen is unknown. Germline loops: CDR1 SGHTA, CDR2 FQGNSA. The CDR3 spans 16 residues. The trim removed 5 bases at V and 0 bases at J, leaving 6 bases unmatched. The sample comes from a study of T cell repertoires in cytomegalovirus infection. Study overall: Matching HLA type, along with CMV infection, was indicated by public TCR beta signatures. Overall study results and limits: Public TCR beta family frequency separated CMV-and-HLA carriers, including in an independent cohort.

Using its own MiXCR run on the reads, TCRdb lists one record per CDR3 protein. This table holds roughly 500,000 distinct CDR3 sequences, roughly 42% found once. This sample comprised cultured PBMCs, obtained from culture after CMV antigen stimulation. The gene calls are TRBV7-2 and TRBJ2-2; 7 bases agree with TRBD2. This TCR came from a human donor in good health (CMV status not recorded). Some clones in this sample may be carry-over from other donors' samples. The CDR3: CASSPNLAANTGELFF. The CDR3 nucleotides are TGTGCCAGCAGCCCCAACCTAGCGGCGAACACCGGGGAGCTGTTTTTT.